This T cell receptor (beta chain) was obtained from a study of vaccination effects on CD4 cells after COVID-19. With the ViraFEST assay, the study expanded antigen-specific CD4+ T cells using viral peptide pools, then sequenced them. Following culture for 9 to 11 days, CD4+ T cells were isolated. Prior SARS-CoV-2 infection was absent in the vaccine recipients, as shown by negative nucleocapsid antibodies. Clones were read by immunoSEQ multiplex PCR, and TCRdb kept only the in-frame ones, dropping some. Of fewer than 30,000 clones in the sample, approximately 75% were seen once. V trimming: 2 bases; J trimming: 5 bases; junction bases outside the gene matches: 2. Looked up from germline, CDR1 is SEHNR and CDR2 is FQNEAQ (reference sequence). The length of the CDR3 is 13 residues. A remark on this clone: The target antigen is unknown.

The TCR sequence derives from a human donor who received a COVID-19 vaccine. The sequencing used CD4+ T cells from PBMCs cultured with SARS-CoV-2 spike peptides, collected before COVID-19 vaccination. The rearrangement uses TRBV7-9 and TRBJ2-7, with 8 bases that match TRBD1. Written as DNA, the CDR3 is TGTGCCAGCAGCTTACAGGGGGCCAACGAGCAGTACTTC. Encoded protein: CASSLQGANEQYF.